The rows below give T cell receptor beta chains drawn from one sample of a study of shared clonotypes between healthy human individuals. Sequencing used immunoSEQ multiplex PCR; TCRdb keeps in-frame clones, though not all of them. This sample has 2 million to 2.5 million clones, with more than 85% found just once. Input material: naive CD4+ T cells from PBMCs. The source of these receptors is a man between 18 and 35 years old in good health. Some clones in this sample may be carry-over from other donors' samples. Each CDR3 is given with its conserved first and last residue. The D gene is left open where the match is weak. Clone size is given for some rows only: seen once, a few or many times, or a class if the clone is expanded.

V gene	clone size	J gene	D gene	CDR3 DNA	CDR3 protein
TRBV4-1	NA	TRBJ2-5	TRBD1	TGCGCCAGCAGCCAGAGGACGTCTTGGGACAGGGGTTCGGAACAGGCCCAGTACTTC	CASSQRTSWDRGSEQAQYF
TRBV6-5	NA	TRBJ2-2	TRBD1	TGTGCCAGCAGTTTCGGGACAGGGTACACCGGGGAGCTGTTTTTT	CASSFGTGYTGELFF
TRBV6-5	NA	TRBJ2-5	NA	TGTGCCAGCAGCCCCATGAGGGCCAGGGTGGAGACCCAGTACTTC	CASSPMRARVETQYF
TRBV5-1	NA	TRBJ2-2	TRBD2	TGCGCCAGCAGAGGACTAGCGGGAGATTCGGGAACCGGGGAGCTGTTTTTT	CASRGLAGDSGTGELFF
TRBV5-6	NA	TRBJ1-1	NA	TGTGCCAGCAGCAACCCTCCATCGATCTGGGCCTCCCATGAAGCTTTCTTT	CASSNPPSIWASHEAFF
TRBV29-1	NA	TRBJ2-1	NA	TGCAGCGTTGAAGATGGACGGGCCAGGGAGCAGTTCTTC	CSVEDGRAREQFF
TRBV9	once	TRBJ2-1	NA	TGTGCCAGCAGCGCTTCCGGGGCCGACTACTACAATGAGCAGTTCTTC	CASSASGADYYNEQFF
TRBV5-1	NA	TRBJ1-4	TRBD1	TGCGCCAGCAGCTTAAGATCCCGGGACAGGGATGAAAAACTGTTTTTT	CASSLRSRDRDEKLFF
TRBV9	NA	TRBJ2-1	NA	TGTGCCAGCAGCGCCGGACGACAGTCATTTGAGCAGTTCTTC	CASSAGRQSFEQFF
TRBV30	once	TRBJ1-2	NA	TGTGCCTGGAGTAAGGGCTTGGCTAACTATGGCTACACCTTC	CAWSKGLANYGYTF